This T cell receptor (beta chain) was documented in a study of T-cell memory formation after mild COVID-19. For the study at large: TCR clusters largely stayed donor specific.

This clonotype was seen ten or more times. Its matching antigen is unknown. TCRdb passed the 5' RACE reads through MiXCR, listing each CDR3 protein once. The sample carries over 150,000 distinct CDR3 sequences, about 18% recorded once. General study findings and limits: Second-wave clones with a day 37 peak had unconfirmed SARS-CoV-2 specificity. A balance of CD4 and CD8 characterized clones contracting day 15 to 85, whereas later expanders leaned CD4+.

V lost 0 bases to trimming and J lost 5 bases, with 16 bases between them. The CDR3 is made up of 17 amino acids. Germline V CDR1 and CDR2: LGHNA, YNFKEQ. Sequencing was done on a sample of PBMCs or a T cell subset sorted from them (not recorded which). J is TRBJ2-2 and V is TRBV4-2, with a possible D match to TRBD1 (6 bases). The receptor's source is a man between 18 and 35 years old who had mild COVID-19 (a few samples of this study predate the infection). Cell type and time point are not known. The CDR3 region is CASSQEGDKRTTGELFF. The CDR3 coding sequence is TGTGCCAGCAGCCAAGAGGGGGACAAACGAACAACCGGGGAGCTGTTTTTT.